A selection of T cell receptor beta chains follows, all from one sample in a study of cytomegalovirus exposure and HLA in healthy donors. Assay used: immunoSEQ multiplex PCR; TCRdb lists only in-frame clones, some missing. The sample lists 100,000 to 120,000 clones, about 80% occurring once. Material for sequencing was PBMCs. The source of these receptors is a man under 40 in good health and CMV-seronegative. The CDR3 runs from the conserved cysteine through the conserved F or W. A D gene is named only where the DNA matches it firmly. Size values are once, few and many counts, or a class for expanded clones, and some rows have none.

clone size	D gene	V gene	J gene	CDR3 protein	CDR3 DNA
-	-	TRBV19	TRBJ1-1	CASSIKRGTVNTEAFF	TGTGCCAGTAGTATAAAGAGGGGGACGGTCAACACTGAAGCTTTCTTT
-	-	TRBV27	TRBJ1-2	CASSLKTGYGYTF	TGTGCCAGCAGTTTAAAGACAGGTTATGGCTACACCTTC
-	-	TRBV9	TRBJ2-5	CASSVAELQETQYF	TGTGCCAGCAGCGTAGCTGAGTTACAAGAGACCCAGTACTTC
few	-	TRBV28	TRBJ1-4	CASSQRGEKLFF	TGTGCCAGCAGTCAACGAGGGGAAAAACTGTTTTTT
once	-	TRBV28	TRBJ2-5	CAIQTAGIGETQYF	TGTGCCATACAAACCGCGGGGATCGGAGAGACCCAGTACTTC
-	TRBD1	TRBV29-1	TRBJ2-1	CSVARDRGNNEQFF	TGCAGCGTCGCCCGGGACAGGGGGAACAATGAGCAGTTCTTC
-	TRBD2	TRBV28	TRBJ2-5	CASTPSGRVVETQYF	TGTGCCAGCACCCCTAGCGGGAGAGTTGTAGAGACCCAGTACTTC
-	-	TRBV30	TRBJ1-1	CAWMGGGWPEAFF	TGTGCCTGGATGGGGGGAGGGTGGCCTGAAGCTTTCTTT
-	TRBD2	TRBV5-6	TRBJ2-2	CASSRTSGNPGELFF	TGTGCCAGCAGCAGGACTAGCGGGAATCCCGGGGAGCTGTTTTTT
once	-	TRBV6-5	TRBJ1-2	CASSYSIVGQGGGYTF	TGTGCCAGCAGTTACTCGATTGTCGGGCAGGGAGGTGGCTACACCTTC
-	TRBD2	TRBV30	TRBJ2-3	CAWSPGTSGSSTDTQYF	TGTGCCTGGAGTCCCGGGACTAGCGGGAGTAGCACAGATACGCAGTATTTT
-	TRBD2	TRBV9	TRBJ2-5	CASSVAKWTSGQETQYF	TGTGCCAGCAGCGTAGCCAAATGGACTAGCGGGCAAGAGACCCAGTACTTC
-	-	TRBV19	TRBJ1-3	CASSDTETGNTIYF	TGTGCCAGTAGTGACACCGAAACTGGAAACACCATATATTTT
-	-	TRBV5-4	TRBJ1-1	CASSLSTVNTEAFF	TGTGCCAGCAGCTTGAGTACGGTGAACACTGAAGCTTTCTTT
few	TRBD2	TRBV6-4	TRBJ2-7	CASQLAAEPKGVNEQYF	TGTGCCAGCCAACTAGCGGCAGAACCCAAAGGAGTTAACGAGCAGTACTTC